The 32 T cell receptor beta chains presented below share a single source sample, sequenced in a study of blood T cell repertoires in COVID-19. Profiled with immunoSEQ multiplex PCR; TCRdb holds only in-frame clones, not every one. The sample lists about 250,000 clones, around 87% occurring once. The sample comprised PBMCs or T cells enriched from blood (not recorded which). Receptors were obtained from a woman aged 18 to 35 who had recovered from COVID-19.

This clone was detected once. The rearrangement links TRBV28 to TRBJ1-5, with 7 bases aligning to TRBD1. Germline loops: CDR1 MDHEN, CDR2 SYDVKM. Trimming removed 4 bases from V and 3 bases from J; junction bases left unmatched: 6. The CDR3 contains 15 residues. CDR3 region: CASSSVQGPNQPQHF. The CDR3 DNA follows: TGTGCCAGCAGTTCTGTACAGGGGCCCAATCAGCCCCAGCATTTT.

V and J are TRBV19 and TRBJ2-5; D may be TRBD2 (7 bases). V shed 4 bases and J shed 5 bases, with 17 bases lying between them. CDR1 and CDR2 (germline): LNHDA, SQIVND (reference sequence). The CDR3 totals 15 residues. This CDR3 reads CASSTRTEGGETQYF. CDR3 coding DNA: TGTGCCAGTAGTACTAGGACTGAGGGGGGGGAGACCCAGTACTTC.

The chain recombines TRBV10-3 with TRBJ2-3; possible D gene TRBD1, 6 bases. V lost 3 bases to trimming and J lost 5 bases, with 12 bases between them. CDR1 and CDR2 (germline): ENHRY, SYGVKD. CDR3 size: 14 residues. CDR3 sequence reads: CAISDNRAQDTQYF. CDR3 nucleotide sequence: TGTGCCATCAGTGACAACAGGGCACAAGATACGCAGTATTTT.

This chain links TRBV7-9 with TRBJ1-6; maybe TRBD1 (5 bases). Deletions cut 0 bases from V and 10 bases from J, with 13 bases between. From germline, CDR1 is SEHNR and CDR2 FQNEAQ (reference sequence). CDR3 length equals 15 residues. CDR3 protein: CASSLALGAASPLHF. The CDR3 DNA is TGTGCCAGCAGCTTAGCGCTAGGGGCCGCGTCACCCCTCCACTTT.

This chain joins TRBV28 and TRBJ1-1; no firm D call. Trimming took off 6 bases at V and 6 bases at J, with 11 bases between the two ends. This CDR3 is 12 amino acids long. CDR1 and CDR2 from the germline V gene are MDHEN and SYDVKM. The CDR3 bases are TGTGCCAGCAGACGTGGGCGCGCTGAAGCTTTCTTT. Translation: CASRRGRAEAFF. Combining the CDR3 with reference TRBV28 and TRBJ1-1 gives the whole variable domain DVKVTQSSRYLVKRTGEKVFLECVQDMDHENMFWYRQDPGLGLRLIYFSYDVKMKEKGDIPEGYSVSREKKERFSLILESASTNQTSMYLCASRRGRAEAFFGQGTRLTVV.

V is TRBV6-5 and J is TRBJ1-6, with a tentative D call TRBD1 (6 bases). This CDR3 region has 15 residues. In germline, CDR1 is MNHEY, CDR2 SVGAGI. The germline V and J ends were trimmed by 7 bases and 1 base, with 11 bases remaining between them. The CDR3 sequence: CASMMTGSYNSPLHF. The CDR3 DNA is TGTGCCAGCATGATGACAGGTTCCTATAATTCACCCCTCCACTTT.

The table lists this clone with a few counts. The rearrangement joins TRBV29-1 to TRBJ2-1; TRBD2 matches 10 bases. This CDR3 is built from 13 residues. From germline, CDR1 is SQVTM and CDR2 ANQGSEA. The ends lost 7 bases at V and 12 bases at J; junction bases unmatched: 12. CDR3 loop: CSALAGALSVQFF. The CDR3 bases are TGCAGCGCCCTAGCGGGGGCCTTGTCAGTGCAGTTCTTC.

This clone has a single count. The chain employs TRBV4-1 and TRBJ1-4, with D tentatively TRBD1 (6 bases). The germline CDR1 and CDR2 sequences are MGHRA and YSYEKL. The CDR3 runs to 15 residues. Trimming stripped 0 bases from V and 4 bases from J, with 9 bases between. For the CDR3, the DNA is TGCGCCAGCAGCCAAGAACAGGGATATAATGAAAAACTGTTTTTT. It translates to CASSQEQGYNEKLFF.

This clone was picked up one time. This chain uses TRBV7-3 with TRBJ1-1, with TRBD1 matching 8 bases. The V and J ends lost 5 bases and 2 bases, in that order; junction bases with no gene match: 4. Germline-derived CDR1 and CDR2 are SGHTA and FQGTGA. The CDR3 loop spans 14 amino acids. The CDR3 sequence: CASSPQGANTEAFF. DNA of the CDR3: TGTGCCAGCAGCCCCCAGGGGGCAAACACTGAAGCTTTCTTT. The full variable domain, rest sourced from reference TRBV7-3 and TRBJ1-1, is GAGVSQTPSNKVTEKGKYVELRCDPISGHTALYWYRQSLGQGPEFLIYFQGTGAADDSGLPNDRFFAVRPEGSVSTLKIQRTERGDSAVYLCASSPQGANTEAFFGQGTRLTVV.

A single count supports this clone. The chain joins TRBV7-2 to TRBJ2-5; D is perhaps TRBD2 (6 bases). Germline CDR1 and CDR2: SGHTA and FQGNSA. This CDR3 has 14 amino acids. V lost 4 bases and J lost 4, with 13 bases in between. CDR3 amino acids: CASSSRGKAETQYF. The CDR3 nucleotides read TGTGCCAGCAGCTCCCGGGGGAAGGCAGAGACCCAGTACTTC.

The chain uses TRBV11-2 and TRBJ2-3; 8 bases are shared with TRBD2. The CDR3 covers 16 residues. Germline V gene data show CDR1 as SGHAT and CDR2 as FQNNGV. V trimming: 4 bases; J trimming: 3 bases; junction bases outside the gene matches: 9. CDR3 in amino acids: CASSYGQRGLTDTQYF. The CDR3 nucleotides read TGTGCCAGCAGCTATGGACAGCGGGGGCTGACAGATACGCAGTATTTT.

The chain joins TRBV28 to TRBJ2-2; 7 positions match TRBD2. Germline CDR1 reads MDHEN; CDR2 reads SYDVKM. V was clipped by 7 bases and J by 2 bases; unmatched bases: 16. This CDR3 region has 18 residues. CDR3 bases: TGTGCCAGCACCCCTCGGGGAATGCGGGAGACCAACACCGGGGAGCTGTTTTTT. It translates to CASTPRGMRETNTGELFF.

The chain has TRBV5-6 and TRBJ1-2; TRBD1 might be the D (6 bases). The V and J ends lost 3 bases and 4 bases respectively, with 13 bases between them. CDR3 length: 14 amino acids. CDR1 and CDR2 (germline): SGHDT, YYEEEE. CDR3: CASSYRQDGYGYTF. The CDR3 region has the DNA TGTGCCAGCAGCTACAGACAGGACGGCTATGGCTACACCTTC.

In DNA, the CDR3 is TGCGCCAGCAGCTTGGTGGGGACAGGGGGCGAAGCTTTCTTT. This translates into CASSLVGTGGEAFF. The gene calls are TRBV5-1 and TRBJ1-1, with 12 bases that match TRBD1. CDR1 is SGHRS and CDR2 is YFSETQ in the germline V gene. Trimming cost V 0 bases and J 8 bases; bases outside gene matches: 2. The CDR3 has 14 amino acids.

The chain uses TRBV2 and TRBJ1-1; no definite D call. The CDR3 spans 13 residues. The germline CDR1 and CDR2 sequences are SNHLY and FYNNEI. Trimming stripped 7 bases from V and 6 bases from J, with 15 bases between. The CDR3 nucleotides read TGTGCCAGCATCCCGTTTTGGAGCCCTGAAGCTTTCTTT. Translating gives CASIPFWSPEAFF.

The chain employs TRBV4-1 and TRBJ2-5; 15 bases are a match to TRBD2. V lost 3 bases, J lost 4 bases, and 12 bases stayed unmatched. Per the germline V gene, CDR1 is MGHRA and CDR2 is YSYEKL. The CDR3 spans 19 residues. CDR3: CASSHPGGLAGGEGETQYF. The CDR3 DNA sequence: TGCGCCAGCAGCCACCCGGGTGGACTAGCGGGGGGGGAGGGAGAGACCCAGTACTTC.

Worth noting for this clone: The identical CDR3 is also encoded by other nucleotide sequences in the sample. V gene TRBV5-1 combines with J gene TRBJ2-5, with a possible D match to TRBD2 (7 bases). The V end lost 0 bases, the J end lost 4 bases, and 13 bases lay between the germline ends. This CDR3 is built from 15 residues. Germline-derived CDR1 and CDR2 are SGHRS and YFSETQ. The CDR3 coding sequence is TGCGCCAGCAGCTTGGTGACGGGGGGCCGAGAGACCCAGTACTTC. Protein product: CASSLVTGGRETQYF.

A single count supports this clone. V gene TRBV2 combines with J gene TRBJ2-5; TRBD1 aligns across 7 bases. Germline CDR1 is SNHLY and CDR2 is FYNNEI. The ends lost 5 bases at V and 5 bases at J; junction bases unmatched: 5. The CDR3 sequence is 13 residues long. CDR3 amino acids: CASSIQGTETQYF. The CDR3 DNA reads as TGTGCCAGCAGTATACAGGGGACGGAGACCCAGTACTTC.

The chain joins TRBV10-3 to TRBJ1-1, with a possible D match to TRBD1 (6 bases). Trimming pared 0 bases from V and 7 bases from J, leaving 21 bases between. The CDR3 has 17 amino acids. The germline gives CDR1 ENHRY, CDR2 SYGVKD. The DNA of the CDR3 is TGTGCCATCAGTGAGTCCGTCGGGGGGCAGGGAAAACTTGAAGCTTTCTTT. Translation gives CAISESVGGQGKLEAFF.

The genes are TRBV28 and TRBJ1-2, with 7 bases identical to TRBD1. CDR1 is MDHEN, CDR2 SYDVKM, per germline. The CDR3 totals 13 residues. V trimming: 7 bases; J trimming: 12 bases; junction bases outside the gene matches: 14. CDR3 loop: CASTIIGGLGNTF. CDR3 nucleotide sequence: TGTGCCAGCACCATCATAGGGGGCCTGGGTAACACCTTC.

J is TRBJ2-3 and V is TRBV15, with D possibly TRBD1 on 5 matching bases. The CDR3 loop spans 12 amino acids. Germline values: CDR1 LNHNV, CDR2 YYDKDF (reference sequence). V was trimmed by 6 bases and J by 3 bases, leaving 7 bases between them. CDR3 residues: CATSSGTDTQYF. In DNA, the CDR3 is TGTGCCACCAGTTCAGGGACAGATACGCAGTATTTT.

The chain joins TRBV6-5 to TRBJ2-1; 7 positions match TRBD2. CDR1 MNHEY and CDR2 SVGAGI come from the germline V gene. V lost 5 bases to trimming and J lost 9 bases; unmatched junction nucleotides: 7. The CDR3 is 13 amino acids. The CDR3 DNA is TGTGCCAGCAGTCGGACTAGTAGCGCTGAGCAGTTCTTC. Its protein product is CASSRTSSAEQFF.

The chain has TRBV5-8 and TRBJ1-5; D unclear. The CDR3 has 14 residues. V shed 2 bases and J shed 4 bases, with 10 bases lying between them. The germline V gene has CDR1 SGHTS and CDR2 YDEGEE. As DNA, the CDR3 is TGTGCCAGCAGCTTCCGGTTCGGTAATCAGCCCCAGCATTTT. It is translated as CASSFRFGNQPQHF.

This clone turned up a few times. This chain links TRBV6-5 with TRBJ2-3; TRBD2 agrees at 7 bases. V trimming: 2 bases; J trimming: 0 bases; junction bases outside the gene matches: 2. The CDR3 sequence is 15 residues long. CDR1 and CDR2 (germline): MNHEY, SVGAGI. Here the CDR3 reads CASSYGTTSTDTQYF. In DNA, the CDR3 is TGTGCCAGCAGTTACGGGACTACGAGCACAGATACGCAGTATTTT.

This CDR3 is CASSYYPGLVLQETQYF. In DNA form, the CDR3 reads TGTGCCAGCAGTTACTACCCCGGACTAGTCCTACAAGAGACCCAGTACTTC. The chain recombines TRBV6-2 or TRBV6-3 with TRBJ2-5; the match to TRBD2 covers 7 bases. Germline V gene data show CDR1 as MNHEY and CDR2 as SVGEGT. The V gene end was trimmed by 1 base and the J gene end by 2 bases; junction bases not matched to a gene: 10. CDR3 length: 17 amino acids.

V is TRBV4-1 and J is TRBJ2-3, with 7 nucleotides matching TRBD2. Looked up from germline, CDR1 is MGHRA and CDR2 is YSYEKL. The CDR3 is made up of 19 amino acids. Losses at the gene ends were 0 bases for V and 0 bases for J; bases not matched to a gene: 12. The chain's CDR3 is CASSQEPLSDSGSTDTQYF. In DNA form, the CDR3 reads TGCGCCAGCAGCCAAGAGCCCTTATCAGATAGCGGGAGCACAGATACGCAGTATTTT.

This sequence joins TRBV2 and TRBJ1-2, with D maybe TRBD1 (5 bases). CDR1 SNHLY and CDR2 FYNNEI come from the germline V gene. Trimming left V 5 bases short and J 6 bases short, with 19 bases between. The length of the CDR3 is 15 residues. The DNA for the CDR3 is TGTGCCAGCAGTCCTCGGACCCAAACGGGGGATGGCTACACCTTC. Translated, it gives CASSPRTQTGDGYTF.

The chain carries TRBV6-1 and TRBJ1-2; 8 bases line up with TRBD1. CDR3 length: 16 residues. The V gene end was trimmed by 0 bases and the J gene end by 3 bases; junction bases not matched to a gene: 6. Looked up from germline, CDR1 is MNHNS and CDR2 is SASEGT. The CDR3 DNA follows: TGTGCCAGCAGTGAAGCGTTGACAGGGGAGTACTATGGCTACACCTTC. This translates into CASSEALTGEYYGYTF.

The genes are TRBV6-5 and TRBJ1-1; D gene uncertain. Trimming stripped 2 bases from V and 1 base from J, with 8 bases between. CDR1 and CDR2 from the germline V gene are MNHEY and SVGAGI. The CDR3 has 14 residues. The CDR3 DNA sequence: TGTGCCAGCAGTTACCCCTCGGGGAACACTGAAGCTTTCTTT. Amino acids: CASSYPSGNTEAFF.

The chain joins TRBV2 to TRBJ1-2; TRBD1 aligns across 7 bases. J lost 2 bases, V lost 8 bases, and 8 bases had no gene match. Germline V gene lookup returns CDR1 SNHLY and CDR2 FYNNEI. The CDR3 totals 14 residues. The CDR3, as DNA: TGTGCCAGCGGACCACCGACAGGGAACTATGGCTACACCTTC. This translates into CASGPPTGNYGYTF. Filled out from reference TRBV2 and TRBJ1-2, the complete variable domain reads EPEVTQTPSHQVTQMGQEVILRCVPISNHLYFYWYRQILGQKVEFLVSFYNNEISEKSEIFDDQFSVERPDGSNFTLKIRSTKLEDSAMYFCASGPPTGNYGYTFGSGTRLTVV.

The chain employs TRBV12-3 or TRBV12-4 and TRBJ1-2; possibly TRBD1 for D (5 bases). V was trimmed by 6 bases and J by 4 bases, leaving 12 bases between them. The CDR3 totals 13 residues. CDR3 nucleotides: TGTGCCAGCAGCTTACAGGACATCTATGGCTACACCTTC. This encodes CASSLQDIYGYTF.

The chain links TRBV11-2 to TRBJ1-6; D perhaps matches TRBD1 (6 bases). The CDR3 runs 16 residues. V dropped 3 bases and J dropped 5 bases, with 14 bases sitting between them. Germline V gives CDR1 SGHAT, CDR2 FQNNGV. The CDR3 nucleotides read TGTGCCAGCAGCTTGAGCTACAGGGTAGATAATTCACCCCTCCACTTT. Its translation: CASSLSYRVDNSPLHF.